The T cell receptor beta chain under discussion was sequenced for a study of tumor and adjacent non-tumor tissue in lung cancer. Findings and caveats of the study: In normal lung, the top 100 clones were significantly more dominant than in tumor. Tumor tissue had significantly higher TCR diversity than normal lung.

The germline V gene encodes CDR1 SEHNR and CDR2 FQNEAQ (reference sequence). The CDR3 sequence is 13 residues long. This clonotype was picked up one time. As yet, its antigen is unknown. At one end the junction does not follow the germline gene, possibly because of a read error. The library came from three nested PCR rounds adapted from ARM-PCR protocols. In TCRdb, the multiplex PCR reads were re-called with MiXCR into one record per CDR3 protein. Of about 48,000 distinct CDR3 sequences in the sample, less than 70% were seen once. No cell sorting was done before RNA was extracted from the tissue. Distant lung tissue was collected more than 3 cm away from the tumor edge.

The chain employs TRBV7-9 and TRBJ2-1; D is possibly TRBD2 (6 bases). The origin of this receptor is a woman in her 70s with non-small cell lung cancer. The sequenced material came from distant non-tumor lung tissue. The CDR3 loop is CTSSQSVYNEQFF. CDR3 DNA: TGTACTAGCAGTCAGTCGGTCTACAATGAGCAATTCTTC.